A selection of T cell receptor beta chains follows, all from one sample in a study of shared clonotypes between healthy human individuals. Some clones are missing from TCRdb's copy, which holds only in-frame ones; the method was immunoSEQ multiplex PCR. The table lists about 980,000 clones, about three quarters of them singletons. Sequencing input: memory CD4+ T cells sorted from blood. These receptors were collected from a man between 18 and 35 years old in good health. Each CDR3 is given with its conserved first and last residue. D genes are given only for firm matches. Size is stated for part of the rows, as once, few or many counts, or as a class when the clone is expanded.

cdr3_aa cdr3_nt v_call clone_size d_call j_call
CASSPQGAWYEQYF TGTGCCAGTAGTCCCCAGGGGGCTTGGTACGAGCAGTACTTC TRBV19 NA TRBD1 TRBJ2-7
CASSPPSTDTQYF TGTGCCAGCTCACCTCCTAGCACAGATACGCAGTATTTT TRBV18 NA NA TRBJ2-3
CASRHYSSRVALASSTDTQYF TGTGCCAGCAGACACTACTCCTCCCGCGTCGCCCTAGCGTCTAGCACAGATACGCAGTATTTT TRBV6-9 NA NA TRBJ2-3
CASSMTSGKTDTQYF TGCGCCAGCAGCATGACTAGCGGGAAGACAGATACGCAGTATTTT TRBV5-1 NA TRBD2 TRBJ2-3
CASSEDRGLRSPLHF TGTGCCAGCAGTGAGGACAGGGGGCTTCGTTCACCCCTCCACTTT TRBV2 NA TRBD1 TRBJ1-6
CASILLAGNQETQYF TGTGCCAGCATCCTGCTAGCGGGAAACCAAGAGACCCAGTACTTC TRBV7-2 NA TRBD2 TRBJ2-5
CASSLVVGTGTGNTIYF TGTGCCAGCAGCTTAGTGGTCGGGACAGGGACAGGAAACACCATATATTTT TRBV7-2 once TRBD1 TRBJ1-3
CAWSVGTNSPLHF TGTGCCTGGAGTGTAGGGACTAATTCACCCCTCCACTTT TRBV30 NA NA TRBJ1-6
CAWSYGPQRRMPVGNEQFF TGTGCCTGGAGTTACGGTCCACAGAGGAGGATGCCCGTTGGTAATGAGCAGTTCTTC TRBV30 once NA TRBJ2-1
CASSSRDRRVGELFF TGTGCCAGCAGCTCTCGGGACAGGAGGGTCGGGGAGCTGTTTTTT TRBV9 few TRBD1 TRBJ2-2
CASARGTGLQETQYF TGTGCCTCCGCCAGGGGGACGGGGTTACAAGAGACCCAGTACTTC TRBV28 NA TRBD1 TRBJ2-5
CASSRGLADYNEQFF TGCGCCAGCAGCCGCGGACTAGCGGACTACAATGAGCAGTTCTTC TRBV4-1 NA TRBD2 TRBJ2-1
CASSRPATGVTYEQYF TGTGCCAGCAGCCGACCCGCGACGGGAGTAACCTACGAGCAGTACTTC TRBV5-6 NA NA TRBJ2-7
CASSQRPSYEQYF TGTGCCAGCAGTCAACGACCGTCCTACGAGCAGTACTTC TRBV27 NA NA TRBJ2-7
CAGGTGSGANVLTF TGTGCCGGCGGGACGGGCTCTGGGGCCAACGTCCTGACTTTC TRBV6-6 NA NA TRBJ2-6
CASSLNSIDTQYF TGTGCCAGCAGCTTAAATTCTATAGATACGCAGTATTTT TRBV7-6 NA NA TRBJ2-3
CASRDRQDTGYEQYF TGTGCCAGCAGAGATAGACAAGACACGGGCTACGAGCAGTACTTC TRBV6-6 NA NA TRBJ2-7
CASSRRLAGGTGELFF TGTGCCAGCAGCCGAAGACTAGCGGGGGGTACCGGGGAGCTGTTTTTT TRBV7-9 NA TRBD2 TRBJ2-2
CASSLSPGTDTQYF TGCGCCAGCAGCTTGAGTCCAGGCACAGATACGCAGTATTTT TRBV5-1 NA NA TRBJ2-3
CASSGGQGHRQPQHF TGTGCCAGCAGTGGAGGACAGGGGCACCGTCAGCCCCAGCATTTT TRBV2 few TRBD1 TRBJ1-5
CAWNPGLDEKLFF TGTGCCTGGAACCCTGGACTGGATGAAAAACTGTTTTTT TRBV30 NA NA TRBJ1-4
CASSQTGNSPLHF TGTGCCAGCAGTCAGACAGGCAATTCACCCCTCCACTTT TRBV6-4 NA NA TRBJ1-6
CASTQPGQVYGYTF TGTGCCAGCACCCAACCGGGACAGGTCTATGGCTACACCTTC TRBV7-2 NA TRBD1 TRBJ1-2
CSARGGTGVETQYF TGCAGCGCCCGGGGCGGGACAGGGGTAGAGACCCAGTACTTC TRBV29-1 few TRBD1 TRBJ2-5
CASRGLGVYNEQFF TGTGCCAGCAGGGGACTAGGAGTATACAATGAGCAGTTCTTC TRBV6-6 NA TRBD2 TRBJ2-1
CASSQVRANEKLFF TGTGCCAGCAGCCAGGTTCGGGCTAATGAAAAACTGTTTTTT TRBV7-9 NA NA TRBJ1-4
CASSWGQGSDYGYTF TGTGCCAGCAGCTGGGGACAGGGGAGTGACTATGGCTACACCTTC TRBV5-4 NA TRBD1 TRBJ1-2
CAWRKETNTEAFF TGTGCCTGGAGAAAGGAGACGAACACTGAAGCTTTCTTT TRBV30 once NA TRBJ1-1
CAISPGQINNEQFF TGTGCCATCAGTCCGGGACAGATAAACAATGAGCAGTTCTTC TRBV10-3 once TRBD1 TRBJ2-1
CATSRGGQISGNTIYF TGTGCCACCAGCAGGGGAGGGCAGATCTCTGGAAACACCATATATTTT TRBV15 NA NA TRBJ1-3
CASSEAQDPRRGEQYF TGTGCCAGCAGTGAAGCGCAGGACCCGCGGCGTGGCGAGCAGTACTTC TRBV6-1 NA NA TRBJ2-7
CASSPQGTREQYF TGTGCCAGTAGTCCTCAAGGGACCCGAGAGCAGTACTTC TRBV19 NA NA TRBJ2-7
CSVVRSWRRALTGANVLTF TGCAGCGTTGTTAGGTCCTGGAGACGGGCCCTCACTGGGGCCAACGTCCTGACTTTC TRBV29-1 NA NA TRBJ2-6
CASSVEILGAYEQYF TGTGCCAGCAGCGTAGAAATTCTAGGGGCCTACGAGCAGTACTTC TRBV9 once NA TRBJ2-7
CASSAGTEPYEQYF TGTGCCAGCAGTGCCGGGACAGAGCCCTACGAGCAGTACTTC TRBV28 NA TRBD1 TRBJ2-7
CASSEPPKPEAFF TGTGCCAGCAGTGAGCCCCCGAAGCCTGAAGCTTTCTTT TRBV2 NA NA TRBJ1-1
CATLGTSNTGELFF TGTGCCACTCTCGGGACTAGCAACACCGGGGAGCTGTTTTTT TRBV7-9 NA TRBD2 TRBJ2-2
CASSLISEAFF TGTGCCAGCAGTTTAATCAGTGAAGCTTTCTTT TRBV28 NA NA TRBJ1-1
CASSEKGRAFF TGTGCCAGCAGTGAAAAGGGCCGAGCTTTCTTT TRBV6-1 NA NA TRBJ1-1
CASSRWGTSEGLETQYF TGTGCCAGCAGCAGGTGGGGGACGAGCGAGGGACTGGAGACCCAGTACTTC TRBV5-8 NA NA TRBJ2-5
CASTQDSGANVLTF TGTGCCAGCACCCAGGATTCCGGGGCCAACGTCCTGACTTTC TRBV27 NA NA TRBJ2-6
CASSPGQGSYNSPLHF TGCGCCAGCAGCCCGGGACAGGGCTCCTATAATTCACCCCTCCACTTT TRBV5-1 NA TRBD1 TRBJ1-6
CAWSAGAKQPQHF TGTGCCTGGAGTGCAGGGGCTAAACAGCCCCAGCATTTT TRBV30 NA NA TRBJ1-5
CASSSRQSTDTQYF TGTGCCAGCAGCTCCCGACAAAGCACAGATACGCAGTATTTT TRBV7-9 NA NA TRBJ2-3
CASSLGQRNTEAFF TGTGCCAGCAGCTTGGGACAGAGGAACACTGAAGCTTTCTTT TRBV5-4 NA NA TRBJ1-1
CASSLISLTPRHEQYF TGTGCCAGCAGCCTCATCTCCTTAACTCCCCGCCACGAGCAGTACTTC TRBV14 NA NA TRBJ2-7
CASSLEYVGSETQYF TGTGCCAGCAGCTTGGAGTATGTGGGTAGCGAGACCCAGTACTTC TRBV5-5 NA NA TRBJ2-5
CASSQATGQTNSPLHF TGTGCCAGCAGCCAGGCAACCGGACAGACCAATTCACCCCTCCACTTT TRBV4-2 NA NA TRBJ1-6
CASRWDGPYEQYF TGTGCCAGCCGATGGGACGGACCCTACGAGCAGTACTTC TRBV6-1 NA NA TRBJ2-7
CATKVPGPYQPQHF TGTGCCACCAAGGTTCCGGGACCTTATCAGCCCCAGCATTTT TRBV19 NA NA TRBJ1-5
CASSKDRVKNIQYF TGTGCCAGCAGCAAGGACAGGGTCAAAAACATTCAGTACTTC TRBV6-1 NA TRBD1 TRBJ2-4
CASSLAAGGDNEQFF TGTGCCAGCAGCTTAGCAGCGGGAGGAGACAATGAGCAGTTCTTC TRBV7-9 few TRBD2 TRBJ2-1